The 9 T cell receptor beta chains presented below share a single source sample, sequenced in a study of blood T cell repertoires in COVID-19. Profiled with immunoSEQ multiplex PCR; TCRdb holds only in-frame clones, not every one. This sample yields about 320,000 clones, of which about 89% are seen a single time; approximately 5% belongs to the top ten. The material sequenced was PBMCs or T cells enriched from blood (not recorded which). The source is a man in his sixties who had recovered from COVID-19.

The CDR3 DNA reads TGTGCCAGCAGTTACTTCGGACAGGGGACTACCTACGAGCAGTACTTC. Its translation: CASSYFGQGTTYEQYF. The chain couples TRBV6-5 to TRBJ2-7, with 9 bases matching TRBD1. The ends lost 1 base at V and 2 bases at J; junction bases unmatched: 6. In germline, CDR1 is MNHEY, CDR2 SVGAGI. The CDR3 spans 16 residues.

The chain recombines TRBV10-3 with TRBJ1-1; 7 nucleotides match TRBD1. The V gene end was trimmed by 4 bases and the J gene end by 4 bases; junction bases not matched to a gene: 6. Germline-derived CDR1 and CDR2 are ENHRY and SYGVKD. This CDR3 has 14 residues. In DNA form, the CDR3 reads TGTGCCATCAGTGCCCGACAGGGAACCACTGAAGCTTTCTTT. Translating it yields CAISARQGTTEAFF.

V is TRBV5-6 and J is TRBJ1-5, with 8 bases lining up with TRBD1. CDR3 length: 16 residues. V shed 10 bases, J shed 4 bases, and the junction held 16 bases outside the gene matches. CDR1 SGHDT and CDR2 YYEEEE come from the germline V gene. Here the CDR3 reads CADDGDRPFCNQPQHF. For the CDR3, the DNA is TGTGCCGACGATGGGGACAGGCCATTCTGTAATCAGCCCCAGCATTTT.

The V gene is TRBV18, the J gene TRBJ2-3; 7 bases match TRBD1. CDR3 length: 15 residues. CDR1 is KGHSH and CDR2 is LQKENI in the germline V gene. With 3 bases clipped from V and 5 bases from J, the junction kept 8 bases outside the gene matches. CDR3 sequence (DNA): TGTGCCAGCTCACCCACAGGGGACCGGGGAGATACGCAGTATTTT. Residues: CASSPTGDRGDTQYF.

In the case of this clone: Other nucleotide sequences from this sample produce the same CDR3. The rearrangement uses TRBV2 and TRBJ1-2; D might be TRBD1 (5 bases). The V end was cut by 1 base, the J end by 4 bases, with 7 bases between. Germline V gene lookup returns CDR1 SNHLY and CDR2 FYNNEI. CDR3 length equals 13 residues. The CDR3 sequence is CASSEGQGYGYTF. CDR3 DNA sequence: TGTGCCAGCAGTGAAGGGCAGGGCTATGGCTACACCTTC.

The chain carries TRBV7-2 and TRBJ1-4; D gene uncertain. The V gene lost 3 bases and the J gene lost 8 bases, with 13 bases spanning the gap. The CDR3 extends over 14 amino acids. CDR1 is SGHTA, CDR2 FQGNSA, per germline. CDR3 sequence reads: CASSLDSPREKLFF. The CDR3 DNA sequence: TGTGCCAGCAGCTTGGACTCGCCCCGGGAAAAACTGTTTTTT.

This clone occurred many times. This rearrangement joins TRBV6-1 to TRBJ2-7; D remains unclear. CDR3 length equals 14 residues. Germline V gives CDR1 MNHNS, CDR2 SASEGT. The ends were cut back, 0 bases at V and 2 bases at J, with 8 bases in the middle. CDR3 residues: CASSEALGPYEQYF. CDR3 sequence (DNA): TGTGCCAGCAGTGAAGCCCTCGGTCCCTACGAGCAGTACTTC.

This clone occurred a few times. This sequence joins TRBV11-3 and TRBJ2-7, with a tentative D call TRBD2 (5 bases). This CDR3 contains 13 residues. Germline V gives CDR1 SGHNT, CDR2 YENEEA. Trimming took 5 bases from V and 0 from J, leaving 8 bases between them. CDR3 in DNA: TGTGCCAGCAGCCAGGAGGCCTCCTACGAGCAGTACTTC. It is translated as CASSQEASYEQYF.

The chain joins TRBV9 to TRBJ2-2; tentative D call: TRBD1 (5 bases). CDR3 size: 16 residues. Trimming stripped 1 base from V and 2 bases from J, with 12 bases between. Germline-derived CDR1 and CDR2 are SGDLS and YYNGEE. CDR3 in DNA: TGTGCCAGCAGCGTATATGGCCAGGGAAACACCGGGGAGCTGTTTTTT. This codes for CASSVYGQGNTGELFF.